This TCR beta chain is drawn from a study of shared clonotypes between healthy human individuals. Whole-study results and caveats: Larger estimated richness was generally recorded for naive subsets relative to memory subsets.

A word on this clone: Its cognate antigen is unknown.

Germline CDR1 and CDR2: MDHEN and SYDVKM. Trimming removed 3 bases from V and 2 bases from J; junction bases left unmatched: 6. The CDR3 is 15 residues long. Deep level was the assay's run setting. Original analysis: Filtering was not the same, since immunoSEQ gave junction-only sequences without quality scores. TCRdb's table, derived via immunoSEQ multiplex PCR, lists solely in-frame clones and lacks some. Clone size and V and J calls were adopted from that table, with D and trimming inferred from the DNA. Of around 200,000 clones listed, around 63% were seen once; the top ten hold 8% to 13%. The specimen sequenced was memory CD4+ T cells sorted from blood. The subset here: CD45RA-negative fraction. The J gene is TRBJ2-7, the V gene TRBV28, with 8 bases matching TRBD1. The sequence was collected from a man aged 25-45 years in good health. CDR3 sequence reads: CASSFSDREAYEQYF. CDR3 nucleotide sequence: TGTGCCAGCAGTTTCTCGGACAGGGAAGCCTACGAGCAGTACTTC. Using reference TRBV28 and TRBJ2-7 for the parts outside the CDR3, the full variable domain is DVKVTQSSRYLVKRTGEKVFLECVQDMDHENMFWYRQDPGLGLRLIYFSYDVKMKEKGDIPEGYSVSREKKERFSLILESASTNQTSMYLCASSFSDREAYEQYFGPGTRLTVT.